These 22 T cell receptor beta chains originate from one sample sequenced in a study of shared clonotypes between healthy human individuals. This table comes from immunoSEQ multiplex PCR, and its TCRdb copy is limited to in-frame clones, with some not included. There are 2.3 million or so clones in the sample; over 85% occur only once, and about 0.41% lies in the top ten. The sequenced sample was naive CD4+ T cells from PBMCs. Subset described: CD45RA+ positively selected. The source is a man younger than 35 in good health. Some clones in this sample may be carry-over from other donors' samples.

The rearrangement uses TRBV5-1 and TRBJ1-2, with D tentatively TRBD1 (5 bases). This CDR3 spans 13 amino acids. Trimming pared 2 bases from V and 2 bases from J, leaving 7 bases between. From germline, CDR1 is SGHRS and CDR2 YFSETQ. CDR3 DNA sequence: TGCGCCAGCAGCTTCTCAGGGAACTATGGCTACACCTTC. It encodes CASSFSGNYGYTF. The whole variable domain, filled in from reference TRBV5-1 and TRBJ1-2, reads KAGVTQTPRYLIKTRGQQVTLSCSPISGHRSVSWYQQTPGQGLQFLFEYFSETQRNKGNFPGRFSGRQFSNSRSEMNVSTLELGDSALYLCASSFSGNYGYTFGSGTRLTVV.

In the case of this clone: This CDR3 is also generated by other DNA sequences in the sample. The chain links TRBV19 to TRBJ2-7, with no clear D. Trimming shortened V by 5 bases and J by 4 bases, and 6 bases separated the two germline ends. Germline CDR1 reads LNHDA; CDR2 reads SQIVND (reference sequence). CDR3 length: 11 amino acids. CDR3 DNA sequence: TGTGCCAGTAGTGCCGGGTACGAGCAGTACTTC. Its translation is CASSAGYEQYF.

This clone was picked up one time. The chain employs TRBV30 and TRBJ1-6, with TRBD1 identical over 10 bases. Germline CDR1 is GTSNPN and CDR2 is SVGIG (reference sequence). This CDR3 region has 13 residues. J was trimmed by 11 bases and V by 3 bases; bases with no gene match: 4. CDR3 nucleotides: TGTGCCTGGAGCGGGGACAGGGGCCCACCCCTCCACTTT. Protein sequence: CAWSGDRGPPLHF. Full variable domain (missing parts from reference TRBV30 and TRBJ1-6): SQTIHQWPATLVQPVGSPLSLECTVEGTSNPNLYWYRQAAGRGLQLLFYSVGIGQISSEVPQNLSASRPQDRQFILSSKKLLLSDSGFYLCAWSGDRGPPLHFGNGTRLTVT.

The chain uses TRBV7-2 and TRBJ2-2; 12 bases match TRBD2. Germline V CDR1 and CDR2: SGHTA, FQGNSA. There are 15 residues in the CDR3. Trimming took 5 bases from V and 4 from J; bases not matched to a gene: 2. CDR3 DNA: TGTGCCAGCAGCGTGACTAGCGGGAGCACCGGGGAGCTGTTTTTT. Translation gives CASSVTSGSTGELFF.

To note about this clone: Additional DNA sequences in this sample encode the identical CDR3. The chain links TRBV11-3 to TRBJ2-5; 7 positions agree with TRBD1. CDR1 is SGHNT, CDR2 YENEEA, per germline. Trimming cost V 0 bases and J 5 bases; bases outside gene matches: 0. This CDR3 is built from 13 residues. The chain's CDR3 is CASSLDRGETQYF. The CDR3 bases are TGTGCCAGCAGCTTAGACAGGGGGGAGACCCAGTACTTC. Full variable domain (outside the CDR3, taken from reference TRBV11-3 and TRBJ2-5): EAGVVQSPRYKIIEKKQPVAFWCNPISGHNTLYWYLQNLGQGPELLIRYENEEAVDDSQLPKDRFSAERLKGVDSTLKIQPAELGDSAVYLCASSLDRGETQYFGPGTRLLVL.

The chain recombines TRBV11-1 with TRBJ2-7; 12 bases map to TRBD1. Germline CDR1 and CDR2: SGHAT and FQDESV (reference sequence). CDR3 length: 14 residues. With 5 bases clipped from V and 6 bases from J, the junction kept 5 bases outside the gene matches. Here the CDR3 reads CASSKGTGGLEQYF. CDR3 in DNA: TGTGCCAGCAGCAAGGGGACAGGGGGCCTCGAGCAGTACTTC.

The chain carries TRBV6-5 and TRBJ1-1; 7 nucleotides match TRBD1. Germline CDR1 is MNHEY and CDR2 is SVGAGI. V was pared by 6 bases and J by 3 bases, with 7 bases of the junction left unmatched. There are 14 residues in the CDR3. The DNA of the CDR3 is TGTGCCAGCAGACCTACAGGGGTGTACACTGAAGCTTTCTTT. It encodes CASRPTGVYTEAFF.

The rearrangement links TRBV25-1 to TRBJ1-4, with D uncertain. Germline CDR1 MGHDK, CDR2 SYGVNS. The CDR3 is made up of 15 amino acids. Trimming took 6 bases from V and 0 from J, leaving 11 bases between them. This CDR3 is CASSPGGATNEKLFF. CDR3 bases: TGTGCCAGCAGCCCCGGAGGCGCAACTAATGAAAAACTGTTTTTT.

V usage is TRBV18 and J usage is TRBJ1-1; TRBD1 might be the D (6 bases). Germline assignment: CDR1 KGHSH and CDR2 LQKENI. V was trimmed by 6 bases and J by 0 bases, leaving 17 bases between them. This CDR3 spans 16 amino acids. CDR3 sequence reads: CASSLSSGGMNTEAFF. The CDR3 DNA reads TGTGCCAGCTCCCTGAGTTCCGGGGGCATGAACACTGAAGCTTTCTTT.

J is TRBJ1-1 and V is TRBV27; D not resolved. The CDR3 loop spans 13 amino acids. Trimming shortened V by 3 bases and J by 4 bases, and 9 bases separated the two germline ends. Germline V gives CDR1 MNHEY, CDR2 SMNVEV (reference sequence). This chain's CDR3 is CASSFNTVTEAFF. The CDR3 DNA reads as TGTGCCAGCAGTTTCAATACAGTCACTGAAGCTTTCTTT.

CDR3 sequence (DNA): TGCGCCAGCACCAAGGGCGGGGGTTCAGAAAAACTGTTTTTT. It specifies CASTKGGGSEKLFF. The genes are TRBV4-1 and TRBJ1-4, with a tentative D call TRBD1 (5 bases). CDR1 is MGHRA and CDR2 is YSYEKL in the germline V gene. The CDR3 covers 14 residues. V lost 7 bases, J lost 8 bases, and 17 bases lay in between.

This clone appeared a single time. This chain uses TRBV6-1 with TRBJ1-5; D may be TRBD1 (5 bases). This CDR3 has 15 amino acids. Trimming shortened V by 3 bases and J by 3 bases, and 12 bases separated the two germline ends. Germline CDR1 MNHNS, CDR2 SASEGT. The CDR3 DNA follows: TGTGCCAGCAGTGATTCAGGGCTATTCAATCAGCCCCAGCATTTT. It yields the protein CASSDSGLFNQPQHF.

The J gene is TRBJ2-5, the V gene TRBV7-2; D is uncertain. The length of the CDR3 is 16 residues. With 5 bases removed from V and 7 bases from J, the gap between germline ends came to 23 bases. Germline V CDR1 and CDR2: SGHTA, FQGNSA. CDR3 residues: CASSPNRSPVRVTQYF. The CDR3 DNA is TGTGCCAGCAGCCCTAACCGGAGCCCTGTACGTGTGACCCAGTACTTC.

V gene TRBV5-6 combines with J gene TRBJ2-2; D not resolved. Germline V CDR1 and CDR2: SGHDT, YYEEEE. Trimming left V 6 bases short and J 4 bases short, with 10 bases between. The CDR3 covers 13 residues. For the CDR3, the DNA is TGTGCCAGCAAGGAGTGGAGCACCGGGGAGCTGTTTTTT. Translating gives CASKEWSTGELFF.

This chain joins TRBV19 and TRBJ1-5; no clear D gene. The CDR3 contains 14 residues. V was cut by 5 bases and J by 9 bases, with 17 bases left in between. Germline V gene lookup returns CDR1 LNHDA and CDR2 SQIVND (reference sequence). In DNA, the CDR3 is TGTGCCAGTAGTTCCAATGGGTCTCCCAGGCCCCAGCATTTT. Encoded protein: CASSSNGSPRPQHF.

This chain connects TRBV5-1 to TRBJ2-2; 8 bases fit TRBD2. This CDR3 has 16 residues. Germline trimming cut 4 bases from V and 1 base from J; bases unmatched to any gene: 6. In germline, CDR1 is SGHRS, CDR2 YFSETQ. CDR3 loop: CASSPLAAMNTGELFF. CDR3 nucleotide sequence: TGCGCCAGCAGCCCACTAGCGGCTATGAACACCGGGGAGCTGTTTTTT.

This clone showed up just once. The V call is TRBV11-1, the J call TRBJ1-1, with 9 bases matching TRBD1. Unmatched junction bases numbered 7, after V lost 4 bases and J lost 7 bases. From germline, CDR1 is SGHAT and CDR2 FQDESV (reference sequence). The CDR3 is 14 amino acids. In DNA, the CDR3 is TGTGCCAGCAGCTACCGGGACAGGGCCTTTGAAGCTTTCTTT. It encodes CASSYRDRAFEAFF.

The rearrangement joins TRBV5-1 to TRBJ1-2, with 7 positions matching TRBD1. The ends lost 4 bases at V and 4 bases at J; junction bases unmatched: 7. The length of the CDR3 is 14 residues. The germline V gene encodes CDR1 SGHRS and CDR2 YFSETQ. The CDR3 DNA follows: TGCGCCAGCAGCGTGTGGACAGGTTCCTATGGCTACACCTTC. Protein sequence: CASSVWTGSYGYTF. Based on the CDR3 plus reference TRBV5-1 and TRBJ1-2, the full variable domain is KAGVTQTPRYLIKTRGQQVTLSCSPISGHRSVSWYQQTPGQGLQFLFEYFSETQRNKGNFPGRFSGRQFSNSRSEMNVSTLELGDSALYLCASSVWTGSYGYTFGSGTRLTVV.

This chain uses TRBV12-5 with TRBJ1-1, with 9 bases matching TRBD1. Germline CDR1 and CDR2: LGHNT and FRNRAP. Germline trimming cut 5 bases from V and 11 bases from J; bases unmatched to any gene: 6. The CDR3 sequence is 12 residues long. The CDR3 coding sequence is TGTGCTAGTGGTCTTGGACAGGGGACTGCTTTCTTT. Translating gives CASGLGQGTAFF.

The V call is TRBV7-9, the J call TRBJ2-5; no definite D call. From germline, CDR1 is SEHNR and CDR2 FQNEAQ (reference sequence). V lost 0 bases, J lost 0 bases, and 8 bases lay in between. The CDR3 length is 15 residues. The CDR3 here is CASSLARGNQETQYF. CDR3 sequence (DNA): TGTGCCAGCAGCTTAGCGCGTGGAAACCAAGAGACCCAGTACTTC.

This clone is a singleton in its sample. The chain couples TRBV9 to TRBJ1-4, with a possible D match to TRBD1 (5 bases). Per the germline V gene, CDR1 is SGDLS and CDR2 is YYNGEE. This CDR3 contains 14 residues. V lost 0 bases to trimming and J lost 8 bases, with 11 bases between them. This chain's CDR3 is CASSVATRGEKLFF. The CDR3 coding sequence is TGTGCCAGCAGCGTAGCTACACGGGGGGAAAAACTGTTTTTT. The complete variable domain, with remaining parts taken from reference TRBV9 and TRBJ1-4, reads DSGVTQTPKHLITATGQRVTLRCSPRSGDLSVYWYQQSLDQGLQFLIQYYNGEERAKGNILERFSAQQFPDLHSELNLSSLELGDSALYFCASSVATRGEKLFFGSGTQLSVL.

About this clone: The sample contains more than one DNA sequence encoding this CDR3. V gene TRBV18 combines with J gene TRBJ1-2; TRBD1 matches at 7 bases. Germline V CDR1 and CDR2: KGHSH, LQKENI. The CDR3 is 14 residues long. V lost 2 bases to trimming and J lost 5 bases; unmatched junction nucleotides: 5. Here the CDR3 DNA reads TGTGCCAGCTCACCAGACAGGGTAGGGTATGGCTACACCTTC. Its protein is CASSPDRVGYGYTF.